The clone carrying this T cell receptor beta chain was observed many times. Antigen: not known. The CDR3 totals 12 residues. Germline V gene sequence: CDR1 SGHTA, CDR2 FQGNSA. The junction had 6 bases not matched to a gene; V was cut back by 9 bases and J by 6 bases. The data belong to a study of regulatory T cells in long-lasting Graves disease. General study findings and limits: Not thyroid tissue but only peripheral blood was studied.

In building TCR beta libraries, iRepertoire HTBI primers were used together with Arm-PCR of CDR3 regions. TCRdb processed the multiplex PCR reads anew with MiXCR; each CDR3 protein has one entry. The profile shows roughly 450,000 distinct CDR3 sequences, about a quarter of them singletons. This sample's time point: persistent/refractory GD, antithyroid drugs over 5 years with positive TRAb. Making the TCR library involved RNA that had been extracted from PBMCs. The specimen comprised peripheral blood mononuclear cells (PBMCs), sampled when the disease was refractory, from a patient treated with antithyroid drugs. The genes are TRBV7-2 and TRBJ2-7; 9 bases are a match to TRBD2. The TCR originated in a female donor with Graves disease. The CDR3 protein is CASSGSRFEQYF. In nucleotides, the CDR3 is TGTGCCAGTAGCGGGAGTCGGTTCGAGCAGTACTTC.